This is a list of T cell receptor beta chains from one sample in a study of early T cells in non-severe SARS-CoV-2 infection. TCRdb redid the calling of the 5' RACE reads with MiXCR, one entry per CDR3 protein. The sample carries roughly 40,000 distinct CDR3 sequences, under 7.5% recorded once. Source material: whole blood. The receptors were sampled from an adult who was a healthcare worker with PCR-confirmed SARS-CoV-2 infection or an uninfected control (not recorded which). The CDR3 runs from the conserved cysteine through the conserved F or W. A D gene is named only where the DNA matches it firmly. Clone size, where shown, is once, few, many, or a class for clones that have expanded.

j_gene	abundance	v_gene	d_gene	CDR3nt	CDR3aa
TRBJ2-3	few	TRBV7-2	.	TGTGCCAGCAGCCAGGGGTCTAGCGGCACAGATACGCAGTATTTT	CASSQGSSGTDTQYF
TRBJ1-4	many	TRBV20-1	TRBD1	TGCAGTGCTGAGATTCAGGGGGTAGTTGAAAAACTGTTTTTT	CSAEIQGVVEKLFF
TRBJ2-3	many	TRBV5-1	.	TGCGCCAGCAGCTTGGTTAACTTTGCTAGCACAGATACGCAGTATTTT	CASSLVNFASTDTQYF
TRBJ2-7	few	TRBV13	TRBD1	TGTGCCAGCAGCTTAGTGGGACAGGGCTCCTACGAGCAGTACTTC	CASSLVGQGSYEQYF
TRBJ1-1	few	TRBV6-2/TRBV6-3	.	TGTGCCAGCAGTTACTCGCCGGTACTAGGACAGAGGAAAGCTTTCTTT	CASSYSPVLGQRKAFF
TRBJ2-2	.	TRBV7-6	TRBD2	TGTGCCAGCAGCCCGGGGACTAGTCGGCACACCGGGGAGCTGTTTTTT	CASSPGTSRHTGELFF
TRBJ2-1	few	TRBV19	TRBD2	TGTGCCAGTAGTATTTCGGGGGGAGACAATGAGCAGTTCTTC	CASSISGGDNEQFF
TRBJ2-3	many	TRBV5-6	.	TGTGCCAGCAGCTTGTGGTACGGAACGATGGCAGATACGCAGTATTTT	CASSLWYGTMADTQYF
TRBJ2-7	.	TRBV20-1	.	TGCAGTGCTGCAGGGTCTCGCGAGCAGTACTTC	CSAAGSREQYF
TRBJ2-3	many	TRBV9	TRBD2	TGTGCCAGCAGCGTAGGGACTAGCGGCGCAGATACGCAGTATTTT	CASSVGTSGADTQYF
TRBJ2-3	few	TRBV28	.	TGTGCCAGCAGTTTACAATTCAAAACAGGGACCTCTAGCACAGATACGCAGTATTTT	CASSLQFKTGTSSTDTQYF
TRBJ2-5	.	TRBV20-1	TRBD1	TGCAGTGCTGAAAGGACAGGGTCAGAGACCCAGTACTTC	CSAERTGSETQYF
TRBJ2-1	many	TRBV6-4	TRBD2	TGTGCCAGCAGTGAATTAGCGGGGGGTTACAATGAGCAGTTCTTC	CASSELAGGYNEQFF
TRBJ2-1	few	TRBV7-7	.	TGTGCCAGCAGCCGGACTATCTACAATGAGCAGTTCTTC	CASSRTIYNEQFF
TRBJ2-1	many	TRBV2	TRBD2	TGTGCCAGCAGTCTCTGGACTAGCGGGGGATCTGAGCAGTTCTTC	CASSLWTSGGSEQFF
TRBJ2-1	.	TRBV9	TRBD1	TGTGCCAGCAGCCCCACGGACAGGGTCTACCATGAGCAGTTCTTC	CASSPTDRVYHEQFF
TRBJ2-7	.	TRBV5-6	TRBD1	TGTGCCAGCAGCTGGGACAGCTACGAGCAGTACTTC	CASSWDSYEQYF
TRBJ2-1	few	TRBV20-1	.	TGCAGTGCTAGATTATCGCGGAACTCCTACAATGAGCAGTTCTTC	CSARLSRNSYNEQFF
TRBJ2-1	many	TRBV27	.	TGTGCCAGCAGTTTGGACAGCTCCTACAATGAGCAGTTCTTC	CASSLDSSYNEQFF
TRBJ2-5	few	TRBV5-1	TRBD2	TGCGCCAGCAGATGGACTAGCGGGGGGCGAGAGACCCAGTACTTC	CASRWTSGGRETQYF
TRBJ2-1	.	TRBV7-6	.	TGTGCCAGCAGCTCGGGACCTGCGGGAAATGAGCAGTTCTTC	CASSSGPAGNEQFF
TRBJ2-1	many	TRBV19	TRBD1	TGTGCCAGTAGTATAGATCGAGGACAGGGAGCTCTCCTGGATGAGCAGTTCTTC	CASSIDRGQGALLDEQFF
TRBJ1-4	.	TRBV30	.	TGTGCCTGGTGGAGTAATGAAAAACTGTTTTTT	CAWWSNEKLFF
TRBJ2-7	few	TRBV2	.	TGTGCCAGCCGGGGTACGCACATGTCCTACGAGCAGTACTTC	CASRGTHMSYEQYF
TRBJ2-3	many	TRBV9	TRBD2	TGTGCCAGCAGCACCCTAGCGGGGGGTCCAGATACGCAGTATTTT	CASSTLAGGPDTQYF
TRBJ1-3	many	TRBV7-9	.	TGTGCCAGCAGCTCCGGGACCGCTGGAAACACCATATATTTT	CASSSGTAGNTIYF
TRBJ2-5	few	TRBV11-3	.	TGTGCCAGCAGCTCCTCTGCTAGCCAAGAGACCCAGTACTTC	CASSSSASQETQYF
TRBJ2-3	few	TRBV20-1	.	TGCAGTGCAAAGGCGGCAGCCACAGATACGCAGTATTTT	CSAKAAATDTQYF
TRBJ2-7	few	TRBV4-3	TRBD1	TGCGCCAGCAGCCCAGACTACGACAGGGCGGATATTGGGCAGTACTTC	CASSPDYDRADIGQYF